This record concerns one TCR beta chain sequence. Only in-frame clones appear in the TCRdb table, and some are missing; sequencing was by immunoSEQ multiplex PCR. The sample lists about 350,000 clones, over 75% seen once, with roughly 1% in the top ten. V was pared by 4 bases and J by 0 bases, with 10 bases between. Germline CDR1 is LNHDA and CDR2 is SQIVND (reference sequence). The length of the CDR3 is 15 residues. This entry belongs to a study of blood T cell repertoires in COVID-19. The sequencing sample was made of PBMCs or T cells enriched from blood (not recorded which). The chain is built from TRBV19 and TRBJ1-5; no reliable D call. The receptor was isolated from a woman in her 30s who had recovered from COVID-19. The CDR3 sequence: CASSRAQNSNQPQHF. The CDR3 DNA sequence: TGTGCCAGTAGTAGGGCGCAGAATAGCAATCAGCCCCAGCATTTT.